One sample yielded the 10 T cell receptor beta chains listed below, sequenced in a study of metastatic and nonmetastatic thyroid tumors. TCRdb reprocessed the PCR reads using MiXCR. The data show about 70,000 clones, roughly 18% seen once. All patients were treatment-naive before thyroid surgery. Input material: blood. Source of these receptors: a female donor with papillary thyroid cancer or a benign thyroid nodule (not recorded which). Some clones in this sample may be carry-over from other donors' samples.

In its sample, this clone was seen many times. Other DNA variants within this sample encode the same CDR3. The chain recombines TRBV28 with TRBJ1-2; D is possibly TRBD1 (6 bases). CDR3 length: 13 residues. Germline CDR1 and CDR2: MDHEN and SYDVKM. V dropped 6 bases and J dropped 4 bases, with 12 bases sitting between them. Here the CDR3 DNA reads TGTGCCAGCAGCCCGGCAGGGGTCTATGGCTACACCTTC. Its translation is CASSPAGVYGYTF.

At least ten counts were recorded for this clone. V usage is TRBV27 and J usage is TRBJ2-2; weak D call: TRBD2 (6 bases). The germline CDR1 and CDR2 sequences are MNHEY and SMNVEV (reference sequence). This CDR3 spans 14 amino acids. V lost 3 bases and J lost 1, with 6 bases in between. The CDR3 reads CASSFSGNTGELFF. Here the CDR3 DNA reads TGTGCCAGCAGTTTTAGCGGGAACACCGGGGAGCTGTTTTTT.

This clone was seen ten or more times. The genes are TRBV13 and TRBJ2-1; 7 positions match TRBD1. Germline V gives CDR1 PRHDT, CDR2 FYEKMQ (reference sequence). J lost 4 bases, V lost 10 bases, and 10 bases had no gene match. The CDR3 covers 14 residues. The CDR3 region has the DNA TGTGCCACCCCGGAGACAGGGCTTTACAATGAGCAGTTCTTC. Translated, it gives CATPETGLYNEQFF.

This clone was seen a few times. The chain carries TRBV15 and TRBJ2-4, with D possibly TRBD2 on 5 matching bases. Trimming pared 3 bases from V and 0 bases from J, leaving 6 bases between. CDR3 length: 14 residues. Germline CDR1 and CDR2: LNHNV and YYDKDF (reference sequence). The CDR3 sequence is CATSRAGAKNIQYF. In DNA, the CDR3 is TGTGCCACCAGCAGGGCGGGAGCCAAAAACATTCAGTACTTC.

The genes are TRBV11-3 and TRBJ1-1; no firm D call. Germline lookup yields CDR1 SGHNT and CDR2 YENEEA. V lost 3 bases, J lost 2 bases, and 7 bases lay in between. The CDR3 length is 13 residues. DNA for the CDR3: TGTGCCAGCAGCTTTCAGGTTAACACTGAAGCTTTCTTT. Encoded protein: CASSFQVNTEAFF.

This clone was recorded many times. This chain links TRBV18 with TRBJ2-7; 9 bases line up with TRBD2. Germline lookup yields CDR1 KGHSH and CDR2 LQKENI. V was clipped by 10 bases and J by 0 bases; unmatched bases: 13. The CDR3 is made up of 16 amino acids. The CDR3, as DNA: TGTGCCAACGGAAGGGAACTAGCGGGCGCCTCCTACGAGCAGTACTTC. It codes for CANGRELAGASYEQYF.

Note on this clone: A junction end diverges from the germline sequence, so it may reflect a read error. The V gene is TRBV5-1, the J gene TRBJ2-3, with D hard to call. CDR3 size: 15 residues. Germline-derived CDR1 and CDR2 are SGHRS and YFSETQ. CDR3 bases: TGCGCCAGCAGCTTGGATTGTACTGTCACAGATACGCAGTACTTT. Translation gives CASSLDCTVTDTQYF. Using reference TRBV5-1 and TRBJ2-3 for the parts outside the CDR3, the full variable domain is KAGVTQTPRYLIKTRGQQVTLSCSPISGHRSVSWYQQTPGQGLQFLFEYFSETQRNKGNFPGRFSGRQFSNSRSEMNVSTLELGDSALYLCASSLDCTVTDTQYFGPGTRLTVL.

This clone was seen many times. The gene calls are TRBV6-2 or TRBV6-3 and TRBJ1-5; D is unresolved. This CDR3 spans 13 amino acids. Per the germline V gene, CDR1 is MNHEY and CDR2 is SVGEGT. V was trimmed by 2 bases and J by 12 bases, leaving 14 bases between them. The CDR3 region is CASSYLIRDYQHF. DNA of the CDR3: TGTGCCAGCAGTTACCTCATCCGAGACTACCAGCATTTT.

This clone showed up many times. This chain uses TRBV30 with TRBJ2-7, with 8 nucleotides matching TRBD1. J lost 2 bases, V lost 2 bases, and 5 bases had no gene match. The CDR3 sequence is 14 residues long. In germline, CDR1 is GTSNPN, CDR2 SVGIG (reference sequence). CDR3 residues: CAWSSQGATYEQYF. The CDR3 region has the DNA TGTGCCTGGAGTTCCCAGGGGGCGACCTACGAGCAGTACTTC.

This clone was counted at least ten times. The chain joins TRBV27 to TRBJ2-2; D is tentatively TRBD1 or TRBD2 (5 bases each). V was shortened by 5 bases and J by 0 bases, with 10 bases between the two germline ends. This CDR3 has 15 amino acids. In germline, CDR1 is MNHEY, CDR2 SMNVEV (reference sequence). CDR3 loop: CASSDGTANTGELFF. The CDR3 nucleotides read TGTGCCAGCAGTGACGGGACGGCGAACACCGGGGAGCTGTTTTTT.